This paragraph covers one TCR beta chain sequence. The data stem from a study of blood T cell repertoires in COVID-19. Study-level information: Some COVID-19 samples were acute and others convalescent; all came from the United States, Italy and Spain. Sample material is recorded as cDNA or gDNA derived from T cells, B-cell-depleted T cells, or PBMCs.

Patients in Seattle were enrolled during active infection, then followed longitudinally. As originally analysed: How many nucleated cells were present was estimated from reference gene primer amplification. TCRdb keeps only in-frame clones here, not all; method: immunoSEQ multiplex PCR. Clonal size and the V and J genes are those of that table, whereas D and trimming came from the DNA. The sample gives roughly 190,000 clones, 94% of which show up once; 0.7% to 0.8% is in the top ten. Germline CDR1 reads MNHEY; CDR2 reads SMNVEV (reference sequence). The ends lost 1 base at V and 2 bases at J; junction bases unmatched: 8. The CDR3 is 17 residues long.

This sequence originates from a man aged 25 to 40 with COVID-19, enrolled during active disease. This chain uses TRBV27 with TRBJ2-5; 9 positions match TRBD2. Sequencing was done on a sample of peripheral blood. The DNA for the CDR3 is TGTGCCAGCAGTTTATTTGCGGGGGGGCCCGTACAAGAGACCCAGTACTTC. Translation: CASSLFAGGPVQETQYF.